The clone carrying this T cell receptor beta chain was observed a handful of times. The source of the sample is a study of T cell responses to AZD1222 COVID-19 vaccine. The germline V gene encodes CDR1 LNHDA and CDR2 SQIVND (reference sequence). The CDR3 contains 13 residues. Trimming removed 5 bases from V and 3 bases from J, with 10 bases in between. Repertoires were generated with immunoSEQ multiplex PCR, while TCRdb's copy carries only in-frame clones and drops some. The table lists roughly 150,000 clones, 90% to 95% of them singletons. The input for sequencing was peripheral blood, taken on day 0 of AZD1222 vaccination. The source is an adult in good health. V usage is TRBV19 and J usage is TRBJ1-1; maybe TRBD1 (5 bases). CDR3 in amino acids: CASSAAGHTEAFF. CDR3 nucleotides: TGTGCCAGTAGTGCGGCGGGACACACTGAAGCTTTCTTT.